This record looks at one T cell receptor beta chain sequence and its context. This clonotype was counted at least ten times. The antigen it recognizes is unknown. Qualities for individual bases were not recorded, and no much larger clone is one base off. The cysteine opens and the phenylalanine closes a CDR3 of 14 amino acids. Here the CDR3 DNA is all that survives: 42 bases in frame from base 1. As encoded in the germline V gene (reference sequence), CDR1 is SEHNR while CDR2 is FQNEAQ. V is cut by 5 bases and J by 4 bases, and the space between the germline ends is 13 bases. In the paper's terms, the treatment or condition label means: in vitro stimulation with specific CMV peptide epitopes to enrich CMV-specific T cells. These data originate in a study of T cell repertoires in cytomegalovirus infection (dated by TCRdb to between 2018 and 2020). For the study in its entirety: Alongside well-studied HLA-B-restricted epitopes, the peptide stimulations were aimed at recently identified HLA-C-restricted CMV epitopes, whose presentation resists viral immunomodulation. Donor HLA type was relevant to the analysis, because carriage of CMV infection together with the matching HLA type was indicated by public TCR beta signatures.

Sequencer: Illumina HiSeq 1500. The public reads were reprocessed in TCRdb via fastp at Q25 and MiXCR, keeping in-frame beta chains. Each CDR3 protein gets just one entry, which takes the most common genes and DNA from the rows behind it. In all, the sample holds some 900,000 distinct CDR3 sequences, and 32% of those were seen once. Jointly, the top ten make up around 12% of the sample. The investigation overall reported the following: The ex vivo response was dominated by HLA-C-restricted CMV-specific TCR beta clonotypes, and the single most frequent clonotype in two of eight donors was supplied by these HLA-C-restricted clonotypes. Cumulative frequency of public TCR beta family members discriminated carriers of CMV infection plus the relevant HLA type in this cohort and an independent roughly 330-donor cohort.

Recombination linked TRBV7-9 to TRBJ2-3; TRBD2 could be the D gene, as 6 bases match. The TCR comes from a human donor in good health (CMV status not recorded). Some clones in this sample may be carry-over from other donors' samples. The sample here was cultured CD8+ T cells from PBMCs, taken from culture after CMV antigen stimulation. The nucleotide sequence is TGTGCCAGCAGCGTAAGGACTATACCAGATACGCAGTATTTT. Its protein reads: CASSVRTIPDTQYF.